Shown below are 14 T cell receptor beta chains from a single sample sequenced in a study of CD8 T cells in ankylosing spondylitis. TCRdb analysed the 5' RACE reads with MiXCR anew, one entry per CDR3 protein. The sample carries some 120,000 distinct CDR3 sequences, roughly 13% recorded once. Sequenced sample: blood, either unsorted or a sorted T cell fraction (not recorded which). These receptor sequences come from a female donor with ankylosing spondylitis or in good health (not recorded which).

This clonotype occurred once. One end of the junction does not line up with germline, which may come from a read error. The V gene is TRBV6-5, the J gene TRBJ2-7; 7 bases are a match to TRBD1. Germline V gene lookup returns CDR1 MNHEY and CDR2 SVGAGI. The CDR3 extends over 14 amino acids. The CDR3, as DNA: TGTGCCAGCAGTTACTCGACAGGGAACTACGACCAGTACTTC. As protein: CASSYSTGNYDQYF.

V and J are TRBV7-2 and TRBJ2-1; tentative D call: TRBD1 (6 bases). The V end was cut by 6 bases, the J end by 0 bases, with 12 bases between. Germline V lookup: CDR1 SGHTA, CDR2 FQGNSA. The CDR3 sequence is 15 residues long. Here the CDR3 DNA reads TGTGCCAGCAGAAACAGGGCCTACTCCTACAATGAGCAGTTCTTC. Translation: CASRNRAYSYNEQFF.

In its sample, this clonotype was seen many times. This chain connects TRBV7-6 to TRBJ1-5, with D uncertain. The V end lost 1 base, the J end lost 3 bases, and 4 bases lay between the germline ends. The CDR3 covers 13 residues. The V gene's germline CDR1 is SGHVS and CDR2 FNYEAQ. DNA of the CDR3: TGTGCCAGCAGCTTAGACCCCAATCAGCCCCAGCATTTT. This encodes CASSLDPNQPQHF.

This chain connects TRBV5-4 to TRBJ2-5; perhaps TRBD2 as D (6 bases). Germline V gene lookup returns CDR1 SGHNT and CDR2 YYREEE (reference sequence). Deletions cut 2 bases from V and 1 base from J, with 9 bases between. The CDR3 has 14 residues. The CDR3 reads CASSFGGTQETQYF. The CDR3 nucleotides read TGTGCCAGCAGCTTTGGCGGGACCCAAGAGACCCAGTACTTC. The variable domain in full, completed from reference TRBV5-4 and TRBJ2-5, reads ETGVTQSPTHLIKTRGQQVTLRCSSQSGHNTVSWYQQALGQGPQFIFQYYREEENGRGNFPPRFSGLQFPNYSSELNVNALELDDSALYLCASSFGGTQETQYFGPGTRLLVL.

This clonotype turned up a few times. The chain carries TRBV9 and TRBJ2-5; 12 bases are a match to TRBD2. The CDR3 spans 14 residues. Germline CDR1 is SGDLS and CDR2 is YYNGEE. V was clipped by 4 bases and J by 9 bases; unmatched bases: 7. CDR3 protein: CASSLILAGGAQYF. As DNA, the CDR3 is TGTGCCAGCAGCCTCATCCTAGCGGGAGGGGCCCAGTACTTC. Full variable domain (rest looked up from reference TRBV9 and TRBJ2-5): DSGVTQTPKHLITATGQRVTLRCSPRSGDLSVYWYQQSLDQGLQFLIQYYNGEERAKGNILERFSAQQFPDLHSELNLSSLELGDSALYFCASSLILAGGAQYFGPGTRLLVL.

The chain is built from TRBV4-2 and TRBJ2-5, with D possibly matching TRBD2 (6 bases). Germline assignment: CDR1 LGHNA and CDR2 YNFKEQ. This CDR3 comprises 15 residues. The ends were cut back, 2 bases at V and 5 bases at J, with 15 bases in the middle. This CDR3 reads CASSQHPIRGETQYF. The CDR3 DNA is TGTGCCAGCAGCCAACACCCAATCCGGGGGGAGACCCAGTACTTC.

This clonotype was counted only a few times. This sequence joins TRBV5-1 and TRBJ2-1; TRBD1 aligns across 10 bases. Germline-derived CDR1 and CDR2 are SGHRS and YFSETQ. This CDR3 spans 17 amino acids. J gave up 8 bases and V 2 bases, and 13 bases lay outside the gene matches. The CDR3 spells CASSLLVATGGLHEQFF. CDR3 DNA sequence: TGCGCCAGCAGCTTACTCGTCGCGACAGGGGGCTTACATGAGCAGTTCTTC.

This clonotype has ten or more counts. The DNA for the CDR3 is TGCGCCAGCAGCTTGGTACCCGCGGGAGAAAGCACAGATACGCAGTATTTT. Translated: CASSLVPAGESTDTQYF. The chain has TRBV5-1 and TRBJ2-3; 7 bases map to TRBD2. With V trimmed by 0 bases and J by 0 bases, 7 bases remained unmatched. Per germline, CDR1 SGHRS and CDR2 YFSETQ. This CDR3 spans 17 amino acids.

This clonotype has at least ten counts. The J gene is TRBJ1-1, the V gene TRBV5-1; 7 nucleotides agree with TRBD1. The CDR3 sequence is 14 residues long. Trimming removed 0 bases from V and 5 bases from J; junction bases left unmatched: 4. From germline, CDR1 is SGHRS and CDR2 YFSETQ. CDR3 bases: TGCGCCAGCAGCTTGGCCTCAGGGGGTACTGAAGCTTTCTTT. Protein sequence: CASSLASGGTEAFF.

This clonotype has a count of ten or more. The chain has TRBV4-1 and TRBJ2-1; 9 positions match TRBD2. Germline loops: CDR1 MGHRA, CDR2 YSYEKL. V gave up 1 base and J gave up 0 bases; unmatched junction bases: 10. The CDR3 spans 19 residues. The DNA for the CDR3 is TGCGCCAGCAGCCAAGGGCGGGAGGGCCGTCATAGCTCCTACAATGAGCAGTTCTTC. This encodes CASSQGREGRHSSYNEQFF.

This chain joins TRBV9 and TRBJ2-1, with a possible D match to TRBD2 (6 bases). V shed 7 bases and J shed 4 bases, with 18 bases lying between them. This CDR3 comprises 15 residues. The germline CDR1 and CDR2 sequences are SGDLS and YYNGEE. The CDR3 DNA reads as TGTGCCAGCGCCGCTGGGTCGGGAGCGTACAATGAGCAGTTCTTC. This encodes CASAAGSGAYNEQFF.

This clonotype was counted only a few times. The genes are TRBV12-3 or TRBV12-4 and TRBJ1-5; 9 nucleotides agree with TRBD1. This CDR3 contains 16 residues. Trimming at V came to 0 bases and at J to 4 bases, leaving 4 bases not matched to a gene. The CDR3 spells CASSLAVTGGNQPQHF. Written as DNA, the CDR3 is TGTGCCAGCAGTTTAGCGGTGACAGGGGGTAATCAGCCCCAGCATTTT.

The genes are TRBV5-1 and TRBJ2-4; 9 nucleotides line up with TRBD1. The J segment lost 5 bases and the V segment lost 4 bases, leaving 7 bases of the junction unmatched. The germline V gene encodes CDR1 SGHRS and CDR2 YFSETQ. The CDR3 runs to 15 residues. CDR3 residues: CASSVGRDRENIQYF. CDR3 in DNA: TGCGCCAGCAGCGTTGGTCGGGACAGGGAAAACATTCAGTACTTC.

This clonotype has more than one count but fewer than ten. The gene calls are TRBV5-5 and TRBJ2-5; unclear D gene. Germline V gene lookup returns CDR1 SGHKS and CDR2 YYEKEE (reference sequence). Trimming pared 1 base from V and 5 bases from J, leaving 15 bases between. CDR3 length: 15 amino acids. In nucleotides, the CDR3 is TGTGCCAGCAGCTTGAACCCACTAAGTGCGGAGACCCAGTACTTC. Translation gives CASSLNPLSAETQYF. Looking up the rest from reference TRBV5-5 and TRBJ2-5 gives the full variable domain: DAGVTQSPTHLIKTRGQQVTLRCSPISGHKSVSWYQQVLGQGPQFIFQYYEKEERGRGNFPDRFSARQFPNYSSELNVNALLLGDSALYLCASSLNPLSAETQYFGPGTRLLVL.